This is a list of T cell receptor beta chains from one sample in a study of radiation and T cells in renal cell carcinoma. Data came from immunoSEQ multiplex PCR; TCRdb stores just in-frame clones and leaves some out. The table records over 35,000 clones, around four fifths of them present only once. Sample: blood, taken from a patient whose treatment included radiotherapy and nephrectomy. These receptors all come from a woman aged 70 to 79 with renal cell carcinoma. The conserved cysteine and the conserved F or W are not part of the CDR3 here. A D gene is named only where the DNA matches it firmly. Clone size is given for some rows only: seen once, a few or many times, or a class if the clone is expanded.

cdr3_aa: AIRRDGSYEQY
clone_size: .
j_call: TRBJ2-7
cdr3_length: 11
d_call: .
v_call: TRBV10-3

cdr3_aa: ASSLGNRGLGYT
clone_size: .
j_call: TRBJ1-2
cdr3_length: 12
d_call: TRBD1
v_call: TRBV18

cdr3_aa: ASSPWVTGYTEAF
clone_size: .
j_call: TRBJ1-1
cdr3_length: 13
d_call: .
v_call: TRBV18

cdr3_aa: ASSPQAASWGITYEQY
clone_size: .
j_call: TRBJ2-7
cdr3_length: 16
d_call: .
v_call: TRBV18

cdr3_aa: ASSEGTVAETQY
clone_size: .
j_call: TRBJ2-5
cdr3_length: 12
d_call: .
v_call: TRBV2

cdr3_aa: ASSLVTGTGPFRSEQF
clone_size: few
j_call: TRBJ2-1
cdr3_length: 16
d_call: TRBD1
v_call: TRBV5-5

cdr3_aa: ATQPRTSGRGEQF
clone_size: few
j_call: TRBJ2-1
cdr3_length: 13
d_call: TRBD2
v_call: TRBV19

cdr3_aa: ASSLESRESEQY
clone_size: .
j_call: TRBJ2-7
cdr3_length: 12
d_call: .
v_call: TRBV11-2

cdr3_aa: ASSPGGALF
clone_size: .
j_call: TRBJ2-1
cdr3_length: 9
d_call: .
v_call: TRBV18

cdr3_aa: ASSRGLDQETQY
clone_size: .
j_call: TRBJ2-5
cdr3_length: 12
d_call: TRBD2
v_call: TRBV6-1

cdr3_aa: SARDSGGSYNEQF
clone_size: .
j_call: TRBJ2-1
cdr3_length: 13
d_call: .
v_call: TRBV29-1

cdr3_aa: ASSPRAGKETQY
clone_size: .
j_call: TRBJ2-5
cdr3_length: 12
d_call: .
v_call: TRBV19

cdr3_aa: ASRPTGVQPQH
clone_size: .
j_call: TRBJ1-5
cdr3_length: 11
d_call: TRBD1
v_call: TRBV27

cdr3_aa: ASSPPVGGTNYGYT
clone_size: few
j_call: TRBJ1-2
cdr3_length: 14
d_call: .
v_call: TRBV11-2

cdr3_aa: ASSTGTGNTEAF
clone_size: few
j_call: TRBJ1-1
cdr3_length: 12
d_call: TRBD1
v_call: TRBV6-1

cdr3_aa: ASSLVAFTETQY
clone_size: .
j_call: TRBJ2-5
cdr3_length: 12
d_call: .
v_call: TRBV7-9

cdr3_aa: ASSLISAISYEQY
clone_size: .
j_call: TRBJ2-7
cdr3_length: 13
d_call: .
v_call: TRBV5-1

cdr3_aa: ASSDSPGNEQF
clone_size: .
j_call: TRBJ2-1
cdr3_length: 11
d_call: .
v_call: TRBV6-4

cdr3_aa: ASSIPGLAGAADEQF
clone_size: .
j_call: TRBJ2-1
cdr3_length: 15
d_call: TRBD2
v_call: TRBV19

cdr3_aa: ASSMPGDTQY
clone_size: few
j_call: TRBJ2-3
cdr3_length: 10
d_call: .
v_call: TRBV7-2

cdr3_aa: ASSLEVNQPQH
clone_size: once
j_call: TRBJ1-5
cdr3_length: 11
d_call: .
v_call: TRBV27

cdr3_aa: ASSQETGTPSYEQY
clone_size: .
j_call: TRBJ2-7
cdr3_length: 14
d_call: .
v_call: TRBV4-3

cdr3_aa: ASSTLQGPNYGYT
clone_size: .
j_call: TRBJ1-2
cdr3_length: 13
d_call: .
v_call: TRBV13

cdr3_aa: ASSRDSPTYNSPLH
clone_size: hyperexpanded
j_call: TRBJ1-6
cdr3_length: 14
d_call: TRBD1
v_call: TRBV6-6

cdr3_aa: ASSQVGGREDGYT
clone_size: .
j_call: TRBJ1-2
cdr3_length: 13
d_call: .
v_call: TRBV4-2

cdr3_aa: ASRTGYSSYEQY
clone_size: .
j_call: TRBJ2-7
cdr3_length: 12
d_call: TRBD1
v_call: TRBV6-6

cdr3_aa: ASSLGQSTYEQY
clone_size: once
j_call: TRBJ2-7
cdr3_length: 12
d_call: .
v_call: TRBV7-2

cdr3_aa: ASSHQDATEAF
clone_size: once
j_call: TRBJ1-1
cdr3_length: 11
d_call: .
v_call: TRBV2

cdr3_aa: ASSYRFAGTYEQY
clone_size: .
j_call: TRBJ2-7
cdr3_length: 13
d_call: .
v_call: TRBV6-5

cdr3_aa: SASIWDEQY
clone_size: .
j_call: TRBJ2-7
cdr3_length: 9
d_call: .
v_call: TRBV20-1

cdr3_aa: ASSVRLGTEDTGELF
clone_size: .
j_call: TRBJ2-2
cdr3_length: 15
d_call: .
v_call: TRBV9

cdr3_aa: ASSSWAGLEQY
clone_size: .
j_call: TRBJ2-7
cdr3_length: 11
d_call: .
v_call: TRBV7-2

cdr3_aa: ASSTIRDGSYEQY
clone_size: .
j_call: TRBJ2-7
cdr3_length: 13
d_call: .
v_call: TRBV6-6

cdr3_aa: ASSEPGSTGNTIY
clone_size: .
j_call: TRBJ1-3
cdr3_length: 13
d_call: .
v_call: TRBV25-1

cdr3_aa: ASSLGGGSADTQY
clone_size: .
j_call: TRBJ2-3
cdr3_length: 13
d_call: TRBD2
v_call: TRBV7-3

cdr3_aa: ASSREYNEQF
clone_size: few
j_call: TRBJ2-1
cdr3_length: 10
d_call: .
v_call: TRBV11-3